This T cell receptor beta chain was sequenced for a study of Ad26.COV2.S vaccination and SARS-CoV-2 variants. Method: immunoSEQ multiplex PCR; TCRdb's copy keeps in-frame clones and lacks some. The sample lists approximately 250,000 clones; approximately 88% were seen once. This CDR3 is built from 15 residues. Germline CDR1 is SSHAT and CDR2 is FNYEAQ (reference sequence). Study outcomes and limitations: Vaccine recipients posted higher spike-specific TCR breadth than their placebo counterparts. There was reportedly substantial breadth in spike-specific CD8+ and CD4+ T cell responses after vaccination.

Treatment denoted: 15 to 20 received Ad26.COV2.S at low or high dose, single or two shots; 5 received placebo; per-sample allocation not given. Repertoires come from day 63 after the first vaccine or placebo injection. Regarding this clone: Its antigen is currently unknown. A junction boundary mismatches the germline segment, possibly from a read error.

The TCR sequence derives from a person aged 18-60 years who received the Ad26.COV2.S COVID-19 vaccine or a placebo. Sequenced here: peripheral blood, sampled in a trial of Ad26.COV2.S vaccine versus placebo. The V call is TRBV7-7, the J call TRBJ2-5; no clear D gene. In nucleotides, the CDR3 is TGTGCTAGCAGCTACTCCGGACCGGTGGGCGAGACCCAGTACTTC. Translating it yields CASSYSGPVGETQYF. Together with reference TRBV7-7 and TRBJ2-5, the CDR3 gives the full variable domain: GAGVSQSPRYKVTKRGQDVTLRCDPISSHATLYWYQQALGQGPEFLTYFNYEAQPDKSGLPSDRFSAERPEGSISTLTIQRTEQRDSAMYRCASSYSGPVGETQYFGPGTRLLVL.